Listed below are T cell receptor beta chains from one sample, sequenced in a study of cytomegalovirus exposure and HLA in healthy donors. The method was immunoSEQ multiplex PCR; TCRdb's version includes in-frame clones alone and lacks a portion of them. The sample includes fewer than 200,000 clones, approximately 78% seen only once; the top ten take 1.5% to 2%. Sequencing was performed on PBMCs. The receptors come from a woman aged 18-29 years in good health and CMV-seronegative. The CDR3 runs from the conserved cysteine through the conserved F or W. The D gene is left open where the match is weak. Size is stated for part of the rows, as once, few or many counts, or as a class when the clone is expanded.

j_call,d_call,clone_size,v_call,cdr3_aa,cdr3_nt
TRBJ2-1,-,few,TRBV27,CAWQHGGNEQFF,TGTGCCTGGCAGCACGGCGGCAATGAGCAGTTCTTC
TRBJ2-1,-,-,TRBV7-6,CASSLRGIGEPYNEQFF,TGTGCCAGCAGCTTAAGGGGGATAGGGGAGCCGTACAATGAGCAGTTCTTC
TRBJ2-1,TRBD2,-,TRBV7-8,CASSLGGLAGGPFEQFF,TGTGCCAGCAGCTTAGGGGGACTAGCGGGAGGGCCATTTGAGCAGTTCTTC
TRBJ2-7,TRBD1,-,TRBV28,CASSLRYPGQGVGGVYEQYF,TGTGCCAGCAGTTTACGCTACCCGGGACAGGGAGTCGGAGGGGTCTACGAGCAGTACTTC
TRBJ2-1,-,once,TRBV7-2,CASSLGRWRDNEQFF,TGTGCCAGCAGCTTAGGGCGGTGGAGGGACAATGAGCAGTTCTTC
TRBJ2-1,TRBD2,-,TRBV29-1,CSAQTSIPYNEQFF,TGCAGCGCTCAGACTAGCATTCCCTACAATGAGCAGTTCTTC
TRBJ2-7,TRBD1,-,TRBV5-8,CASSSPGQGLGEQYF,TGTGCCAGCAGCTCCCCGGGACAGGGTCTCGGGGAGCAGTACTTC
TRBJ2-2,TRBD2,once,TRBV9,CASSARSGTNTGELFF,TGTGCCAGCAGCGCTCGGAGCGGGACTAACACCGGGGAGCTGTTTTTT
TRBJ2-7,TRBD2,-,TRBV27,CASSVLGTRGDEQYF,TGTGCCAGCAGTGTCCTCGGGACTAGGGGCGACGAGCAGTACTTC
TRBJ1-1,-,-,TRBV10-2,CASSEQGSTEAFF,TGCGCCAGCAGTGAGCAGGGGAGCACTGAAGCTTTCTTT
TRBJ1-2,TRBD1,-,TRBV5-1,CASSGDRDLCGYTF,TGCGCCAGCAGCGGGGACAGGGACCTCTGCGGCTACACCTTC
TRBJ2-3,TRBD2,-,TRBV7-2,CASSLAGGPRTDTQYF,TGTGCCAGCAGCTTAGCGGGAGGGCCGAGGACAGATACGCAGTATTTT
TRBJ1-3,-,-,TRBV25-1,CASSNRDNSGNTIYF,TGTGCCAGCAGTAACCGGGACAACTCTGGAAACACCATATATTTT
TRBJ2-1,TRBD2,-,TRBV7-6,CASSYTSGIYNEQFF,TGTGCCAGCAGCTATACTAGCGGAATATACAATGAGCAGTTCTTC
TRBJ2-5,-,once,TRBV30,CAWSNRSSARETQYF,TGTGCCTGGAGTAACAGGTCAAGCGCAAGAGAGACCCAGTACTTC
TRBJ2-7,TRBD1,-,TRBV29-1,CSVVGQGAYEQYF,TGCAGCGTTGTAGGACAGGGGGCGTACGAGCAGTACTTC
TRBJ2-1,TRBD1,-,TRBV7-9,CASSLDRGSKFF,TGTGCCAGCAGCTTAGACAGGGGGTCGAAGTTCTTC
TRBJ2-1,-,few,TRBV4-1,CASSQRSSYNEQFF,TGCGCCAGCAGTCAGCGGAGCTCCTACAATGAGCAGTTCTTC
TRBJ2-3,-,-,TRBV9,CASSVATGTDTQYF,TGTGCCAGCAGCGTAGCTACAGGCACAGATACGCAGTATTTT
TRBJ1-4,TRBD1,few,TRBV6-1,CASIQGQGKKLFF,TGTGCCAGCATTCAGGGACAGGGAAAAAAACTGTTTTTT
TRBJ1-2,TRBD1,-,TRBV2,CASSEQGVVYGYTF,TGTGCCAGCAGTGAACAGGGGGTTGTGTATGGCTACACCTTC
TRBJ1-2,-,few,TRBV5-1,CASSFGGSYGYTF,TGCGCCAGCAGCTTCGGCGGGAGTTATGGCTACACCTTC
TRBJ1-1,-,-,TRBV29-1,CSAVVSYTEAFF,TGCAGCGCGGTAGTCTCATACACTGAAGCTTTCTTT
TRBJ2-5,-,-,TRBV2,CASAGAGSETQYF,TGTGCCAGCGCGGGGGCAGGGTCAGAGACCCAGTACTTC
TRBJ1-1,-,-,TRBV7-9,CASIFWQGMDTEAFF,TGTGCCAGCATCTTCTGGCAGGGGATGGACACTGAAGCTTTCTTT
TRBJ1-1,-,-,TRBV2,CASSEALRSGSKHTEAFF,TGTGCCAGCAGTGAAGCGCTTCGTTCGGGGAGTAAACACACTGAAGCTTTCTTT
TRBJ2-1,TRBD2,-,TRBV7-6,CASSFSSGTSGRAGSYNEQFF,TGTGCCAGCAGCTTTTCATCCGGGACTAGCGGGAGGGCCGGCTCCTACAATGAGCAGTTCTTC
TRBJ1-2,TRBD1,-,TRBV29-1,CSVDDSRGLRHGYTF,TGCAGCGTTGACGACTCCAGGGGGCTTAGGCATGGCTACACCTTC
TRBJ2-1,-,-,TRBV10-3,CAVTNRDYNEQFF,TGTGCCGTCACAAACCGCGATTACAATGAGCAGTTCTTC
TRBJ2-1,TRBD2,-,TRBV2,CAKAKAGEISEQFF,TGTGCCAAGGCGAAAGCGGGAGAAATCAGTGAGCAGTTCTTC
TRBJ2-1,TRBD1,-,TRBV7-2,CASSPRTGVNEQFF,TGTGCCAGCAGCCCTAGGACAGGGGTTAATGAGCAGTTCTTC
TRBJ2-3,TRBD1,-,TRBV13,CASSPRTGGAVISSTDTQYF,TGTGCCAGCAGCCCCCGGACAGGGGGCGCAGTAATTTCTTCCACAGATACGCAGTATTTT
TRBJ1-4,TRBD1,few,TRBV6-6,CASSPDRAGGEKLFF,TGTGCCAGCAGTCCCGACAGGGCGGGGGGTGAAAAACTGTTTTTT
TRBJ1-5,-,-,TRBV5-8,CASSLLLSNQPQHF,TGTGCCAGCAGCTTACTGTTGAGCAATCAGCCCCAGCATTTT
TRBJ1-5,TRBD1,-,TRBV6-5,CASSSTGPNQPQHF,TGTGCCAGCAGTTCGACAGGGCCGAATCAGCCCCAGCATTTT
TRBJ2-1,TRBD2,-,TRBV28,CASSLSRGRAQGSHNEQFF,TGTGCCAGCAGTTTAAGCCGCGGGAGGGCCCAGGGCTCCCACAATGAGCAGTTCTTC
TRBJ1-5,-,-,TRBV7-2,CASSPTVVGGDQPQHF,TGTGCCAGCAGCCCCACCGTTGTTGGGGGCGATCAGCCCCAGCATTTT
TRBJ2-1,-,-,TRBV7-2,CASSNRNEQFF,TGTGCCAGCAGTAACAGGAATGAGCAGTTCTTC
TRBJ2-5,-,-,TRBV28,CASSLWGRLQETQYF,TGTGCCAGCAGTTTATGGGGGCGTCTTCAAGAGACCCAGTACTTC
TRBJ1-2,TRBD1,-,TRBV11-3,CASSRGGTGVRGYTF,TGTGCCAGCAGCCGGGGGGGGACAGGGGTAAGGGGCTACACCTTC
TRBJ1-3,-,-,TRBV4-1,CASSQDRAGLGTIYF,TGCGCCAGCAGCCAAGACAGAGCCGGCCTAGGCACCATATATTTT
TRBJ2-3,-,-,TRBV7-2,CASSLPTLNTQYF,TGTGCCAGCAGCCTTCCCACTCTAAATACGCAGTATTTT
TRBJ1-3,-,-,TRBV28,CASSSYPGDGGGNTIYF,TGTGCCAGCAGTTCCTATCCGGGGGACGGAGGTGGAAACACCATATATTTT
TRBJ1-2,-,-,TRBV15,CATSRDPGFYGYTF,TGTGCCACCAGCAGAGATCCAGGGTTCTATGGCTACACCTTC
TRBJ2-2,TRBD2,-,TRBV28,CASSLWGRVLSFAGELFF,TGTGCCAGCAGTTTATGGGGGAGGGTATTATCCTTTGCCGGGGAGCTGTTTTTT
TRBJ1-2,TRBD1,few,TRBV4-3,CASSPQKGQGSEGYTF,TGCGCCAGCAGCCCACAAAAAGGACAGGGTTCGGAAGGCTACACCTTC
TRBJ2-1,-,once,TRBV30,CAWSVGGSSYNEQFF,TGTGCCTGGAGTGTCGGTGGGAGCTCCTACAATGAGCAGTTCTTC
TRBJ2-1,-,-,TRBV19,CASSIPTGINNEQFF,TGTGCCAGTAGTATACCCACCGGGATCAACAATGAGCAGTTCTTC
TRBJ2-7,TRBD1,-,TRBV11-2,CASSTTGTGDEQYF,TGTGCCAGCAGCACAACCGGGACAGGGGACGAGCAGTACTTC
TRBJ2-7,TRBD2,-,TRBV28,CASSLTTSGRRGEQYF,TGTGCCAGCAGTCTGACCACTAGCGGGAGAAGGGGCGAGCAGTACTTC
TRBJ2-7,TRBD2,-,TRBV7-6,CASSLGAGGEYEQYF,TGTGCCAGCAGCTTAGGTGCGGGAGGGGAGTACGAGCAGTACTTC
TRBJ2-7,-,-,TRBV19,CASSRGQIYEQYF,TGTGCCAGTAGTCGAGGACAGATCTACGAGCAGTACTTC
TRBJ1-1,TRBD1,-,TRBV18,CASSFTEATARGRKTEAFF,TGTGCCAGCTCTTTCACCGAGGCCACTGCTAGGGGGCGAAAGACTGAAGCTTTCTTT
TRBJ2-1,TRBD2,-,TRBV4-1,CASSQGGLESNEQFF,TGCGCCAGCAGCCAGGGAGGGCTCGAGAGTAATGAGCAGTTCTTC
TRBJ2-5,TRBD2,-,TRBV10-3,CAISEGGLVQETQYF,TGTGCCATCAGTGAGGGGGGACTAGTACAAGAGACCCAGTACTTC